The 27 T cell receptor beta chains presented below share a single source sample, sequenced in a study of blood T cell repertoires in COVID-19. Profiling relied on immunoSEQ multiplex PCR, and the TCRdb table lists in-frame clones only, not all of them. The sample yields about half a million clones, roughly nine tenths seen once. The source material was PBMCs or T cells enriched from blood (not recorded which). All receptors derive from a woman aged 60-75 years who had recovered from COVID-19.

V usage is TRBV28 and J usage is TRBJ2-2; tentatively, D is TRBD2 (5 bases). The length of the CDR3 is 13 residues. Trimming removed 10 bases at V and 3 bases at J, with 12 bases between. Germline V gives CDR1 MDHEN, CDR2 SYDVKM. CDR3 DNA sequence: TGTGCCACCCCATCGGGGTACACCGGGGAGCTGTTTTTT. Protein product: CATPSGYTGELFF.

V usage is TRBV18 and J usage is TRBJ1-2; TRBD1 matches at 10 bases. The CDR3 runs 17 residues. V was clipped by 3 bases and J by 4 bases; unmatched bases: 11. Germline CDR1 and CDR2: KGHSH and LQKENI. The CDR3 DNA reads as TGTGCCAGCTCACCCCAGACAGGGGGCATCCTACCCTATGGCTACACCTTC. This codes for CASSPQTGGILPYGYTF.

J is TRBJ2-2 and V is TRBV3-1 (or the pseudogene TRBV3-2); the D gene is possibly TRBD2 (7 bases). CDR3 length: 16 amino acids. Germline loops: CDR1 LGHDT, CDR2 YNNKEL (reference sequence). The V end lost 3 bases, the J end lost 0 bases, and 11 bases lay between the germline ends. The CDR3 bases are TGTGCCAGCAGCCAGTGGGGGGGCGCGAACACCGGGGAGCTGTTTTTT. It is translated as CASSQWGGANTGELFF.

The gene calls are TRBV5-4 and TRBJ2-1, with 12 bases aligning to TRBD2. Germline V gene sequence: CDR1 SGHNT, CDR2 YYREEE (reference sequence). This CDR3 contains 15 residues. Unmatched junction bases numbered 4, after V lost 0 bases and J lost 9 bases. The CDR3 DNA follows: TGTGCCAGCAGCTTGGGTAGACTAGCGGGGGCTGAGCAGTTCTTC. Translating it yields CASSLGRLAGAEQFF.

This chain connects TRBV20-1 to TRBJ2-7; no firm D call. CDR3 size: 14 residues. Germline values: CDR1 DFQATT, CDR2 SNEGSKA (reference sequence). Trimming took off 3 bases at V and 1 base at J, with 13 bases between the two ends. The CDR3, as DNA: TGCAGTGCTAGTCTTCGGCGGATTTCCTACGAGCAGTACTTC. Residues: CSASLRRISYEQYF.

The CDR3 DNA is TGTGCCAGCAGTAAGACCGGGACAGGGTATAGTGAGCAGTTCTTC. It specifies CASSKTGTGYSEQFF. The genes are TRBV6-2 or TRBV6-3 and TRBJ2-1, with TRBD1 identical over 9 bases. This CDR3 is built from 15 residues. V trimming: 5 bases; J trimming: 9 bases; junction bases outside the gene matches: 11. Germline V gene lookup returns CDR1 MNHEY and CDR2 SVGEGT.

This clone was counted between two and nine times. The CDR3 here is CASNTGTGGLSNYGYTF. The CDR3 coding sequence is TGTGCCAGCAATACCGGGACAGGGGGTCTGAGTAACTATGGCTACACCTTC. The chain couples TRBV27 to TRBJ1-2; TRBD1 matches at 11 bases. The CDR3 has 17 amino acids. CDR1 and CDR2 (germline): MNHEY, SMNVEV (reference sequence). V shed 7 bases and J 1 base; nucleotides not matched to a gene: 11.

The genes are TRBV5-6 and TRBJ2-2, with D unresolved. There are 15 residues in the CDR3. The V and J ends lost 0 bases and 5 bases respectively, with 11 bases between them. Per the germline V gene, CDR1 is SGHDT and CDR2 is YYEEEE. The CDR3 loop reads CASSLGLLGTGELFF. The CDR3 nucleotides are TGTGCCAGCAGCTTGGGACTCCTCGGGACCGGGGAGCTGTTTTTT.

About this clone itself: Other DNA sequences in the same sample also yield this CDR3. The chain combines TRBV5-6 with TRBJ2-3; 11 bases agree with TRBD2. J lost 0 bases, V lost 0 bases, and 0 bases had no gene match. Per the germline V gene, CDR1 is SGHDT and CDR2 is YYEEEE. The CDR3 spans 16 residues. As DNA, the CDR3 is TGTGCCAGCAGCTTGGGACTAGCGGGGAGCACAGATACGCAGTATTTT. Encoded protein: CASSLGLAGSTDTQYF.

This chain uses TRBV6-5 with TRBJ2-5; TRBD1 is a possible D gene (5 bases). Germline-derived CDR1 and CDR2 are MNHEY and SVGAGI. V was clipped by 4 bases and J by 5 bases, with 14 bases between them. The CDR3 length is 14 residues. CDR3 protein: CASSLARVDETQYF. The CDR3 DNA is TGTGCCAGCAGTTTAGCCAGGGTGGATGAGACCCAGTACTTC.

This chain links TRBV15 with TRBJ2-7, with TRBD1 matching 7 bases. Germline V gene lookup returns CDR1 LNHNV and CDR2 YYDKDF (reference sequence). Germline trimming cut 6 bases from V and 5 bases from J; bases unmatched to any gene: 13. There are 15 residues in the CDR3. DNA for the CDR3: TGTGCCACCAGTCCGAGGGGACAGAATTCCGACGAGCAGTACTTC. Translated: CATSPRGQNSDEQYF.

This rearrangement joins TRBV5-1 to TRBJ2-7; 9 nucleotides line up with TRBD2. This CDR3 comprises 18 residues. In germline, CDR1 is SGHRS, CDR2 YFSETQ. Unmatched junction bases numbered 11, after V lost 0 bases and J lost 1 base. In DNA form, the CDR3 reads TGCGCCAGCAGCTTGGATGGTAGCGGGGGTCGGGCTTCCTACGAGCAGTACTTC. Protein sequence: CASSLDGSGGRASYEQYF.

This clone appeared once. The CDR3 region has the DNA TGTGCCAGTAGTTGGACGGGGGATGGACCTGGAAACACCATATATTTT. Encoded protein: CASSWTGDGPGNTIYF. The chain carries TRBV19 and TRBJ1-3, with D possibly matching TRBD1 (5 bases). Per the germline V gene, CDR1 is LNHDA and CDR2 is SQIVND (reference sequence). There are 16 residues in the CDR3. The V and J ends lost 5 bases and 2 bases respectively, with 16 bases between them.

Comments on this clone: Other DNA sequences in the sample encode the same CDR3. The rearrangement links TRBV18 to TRBJ1-2; TRBD1 is a possible D gene (6 bases). Germline V gives CDR1 KGHSH, CDR2 LQKENI. This CDR3 has 14 amino acids. With 3 bases removed from V and 5 bases from J, the gap between germline ends came to 13 bases. The CDR3 DNA follows: TGTGCCAGCTCACCCCAGACAGGCCCGTATGGCTACACCTTC. Its protein is CASSPQTGPYGYTF. The full variable domain, its missing parts supplied by reference TRBV18 and TRBJ1-2, is NAGVMQNPRHLVRRRGQEARLRCSPMKGHSHVYWYRQLPEEGLKFMVYLQKENIIDESGMPKERFSAEFPKEGPSILRIQQVVRGDSAAYFCASSPQTGPYGYTFGSGTRLTVV.

The V call is TRBV11-2, the J call TRBJ1-5; D not certain. This CDR3 comprises 15 residues. In germline, CDR1 is SGHAT, CDR2 FQNNGV. The V end lost 5 bases, the J end lost 6 bases, and 17 bases lay between the germline ends. DNA for the CDR3: TGTGCCAGCAGCCCAAGTGGGTCGGGAGGTCAGCCCCAGCATTTT. This translates into CASSPSGSGGQPQHF. The variable domain in full, completed from reference TRBV11-2 and TRBJ1-5, reads EAGVAQSPRYKIIEKRQSVAFWCNPISGHATLYWYQQILGQGPKLLIQFQNNGVVDDSQLPKDRFSAERLKGVDSTLKIQPAKLEDSAVYLCASSPSGSGGQPQHFGDGTRLSIL.

The chain uses TRBV2 and TRBJ1-5; D is undetermined. Germline CDR1 is SNHLY and CDR2 is FYNNEI. With 7 bases removed from V and 1 base from J, the gap between germline ends came to 14 bases. The CDR3 sequence is 15 residues long. The DNA for the CDR3 is TGTGCCAGCATTCGAGAACCCTCCAGCAATCAGCCCCAGCATTTT. It translates to CASIREPSSNQPQHF.

The CDR3 is CASSPPSQGNEQFF. The CDR3 DNA follows: TGTGCCAGCAGCCCCCCCTCACAGGGGAATGAGCAGTTCTTC. V and J are TRBV5-5 and TRBJ2-1, with 7 bases lining up with TRBD1. V lost 4 bases, J lost 7 bases, and 8 bases stayed unmatched. This CDR3 is 14 amino acids long. The germline V gene encodes CDR1 SGHKS and CDR2 YYEKEE (reference sequence).

J is TRBJ2-1 and V is TRBV20-1; D possibly corresponds to TRBD2 (6 bases). This CDR3 has 10 amino acids. The germline V and J ends were trimmed by 6 bases and 9 bases, with 9 bases remaining between them. Germline V gene data show CDR1 as DFQATT and CDR2 as SNEGSKA (reference sequence). The DNA for the CDR3 is TGCAGTGCCCCGGAGGGTGAGCAGTTCTTC. Translated: CSAPEGEQFF.

The chain links TRBV9 to TRBJ1-5, with 7 bases that match TRBD1. The germline V gene encodes CDR1 SGDLS and CDR2 YYNGEE. The ends lost 0 bases at V and 6 bases at J; junction bases unmatched: 6. This CDR3 comprises 15 residues. CDR3 in DNA: TGTGCCAGCAGCGTAGGACAGGGAGACGGTCAGCCCCAGCATTTT. Its translation: CASSVGQGDGQPQHF.

This sequence joins TRBV6-5 and TRBJ2-2, with 7 positions matching TRBD2. This CDR3 has 13 residues. CDR1 and CDR2 (germline): MNHEY, SVGAGI. J lost 6 bases, V lost 2 bases, and 0 bases had no gene match. CDR3 in DNA: TGTGCCAGCAGTTACACTAGCGCCGGGGAGCTGTTTTTT. It translates to CASSYTSAGELFF.

The chain combines TRBV4-1 with TRBJ1-2; the D gene is possibly TRBD1 (6 bases). Germline values: CDR1 MGHRA, CDR2 YSYEKL. V shed 1 base and J shed 5 bases, with 14 bases lying between them. The CDR3 extends over 15 amino acids. CDR3 nucleotides: TGCGCCAGCAGCCAAGTTCGGGACACGTGGTATGGCTACACCTTC. This gives the protein CASSQVRDTWYGYTF.

The DNA for the CDR3 is TGTGCCAGCAGTTTCCCTCTGAACACTGAAGCTTTCTTT. Residues: CASSFPLNTEAFF. This chain connects TRBV28 to TRBJ1-1; D uncertain. V was shortened by 3 bases and J by 0 bases, with 5 bases between the two germline ends. The length of the CDR3 is 13 residues. Germline V gene lookup returns CDR1 MDHEN and CDR2 SYDVKM.

The chain has TRBV7-8 and TRBJ1-5, with D possibly being TRBD1 (6 bases). Deletions cut 2 bases from V and 6 bases from J, with 11 bases between. Germline CDR1 and CDR2: SGHVS and FQNEAQ. The CDR3 sequence is 14 residues long. CDR3 bases: TGTGCCAGCAGCTTATATCCAGGGGTTCAGCCCCAGCATTTT. It codes for CASSLYPGVQPQHF.

The chain uses TRBV7-9 and TRBJ2-4; 9 bases agree with TRBD1. The CDR3 sequence is 13 residues long. After removal of 5 bases from V and 5 bases from J, the junction contained 1 base not matched to a gene. CDR1 and CDR2 (germline): SEHNR, FQNEAQ (reference sequence). The CDR3: CASSRTGENIQYF. CDR3 DNA: TGTGCCAGCAGCCGGACAGGGGAAAACATTCAGTACTTC.

The gene calls are TRBV29-1 and TRBJ1-4; 9 positions match TRBD1. The trim removed 7 bases at V and 5 bases at J, leaving 2 bases unmatched. CDR1 and CDR2 (germline): SQVTM, ANQGSEA. The CDR3 is 12 residues long. This CDR3 reads CSGGQGNEKLFF. The CDR3 nucleotides read TGCAGCGGTGGACAGGGGAATGAAAAACTGTTTTTT.

The chain joins TRBV3-1 (or the pseudogene TRBV3-2) to TRBJ2-2; D unresolved. CDR1 and CDR2 (germline): LGHDT, YNNKEL (reference sequence). Trimming removed 5 bases from V and 6 bases from J, with 4 bases in between. This CDR3 is built from 11 residues. The CDR3 sequence: CASSISGELFF. CDR3 bases: TGTGCCAGCAGCATATCCGGGGAGCTGTTTTTT.

This rearrangement joins TRBV24-1 to TRBJ2-3; 9 nucleotides align to TRBD1. The CDR3 runs to 15 residues. Germline CDR1 is KGHDR and CDR2 is SFDVKD. J gave up 4 bases and V 5 bases, and 6 bases lay outside the gene matches. CDR3 residues: CATSGGTGWSDTQYF. In DNA form, the CDR3 reads TGTGCCACCAGTGGAGGGACAGGGTGGTCAGATACGCAGTATTTT.